One sample yielded the 17 T cell receptor beta chains listed below, sequenced in a study of blood T cell repertoires in COVID-19. Clones were sequenced by immunoSEQ multiplex PCR, and TCRdb holds only the in-frame ones, with some missing. The sample has 250,000 to 400,000 clones; 85% to 90% are singletons. The sample was peripheral blood. These receptors came from a woman under 40 with COVID-19, enrolled during active disease.

The chain employs TRBV9 and TRBJ2-7; D unclear. The CDR3 has 13 residues. Germline CDR1 is SGDLS and CDR2 is YYNGEE. Trimming pared 0 bases from V and 2 bases from J, leaving 6 bases between. The CDR3 region is CASSVEQTYEQYF. The CDR3, as DNA: TGTGCCAGCAGCGTAGAACAGACCTACGAGCAGTACTTC.

The CDR3 protein is CASSSLAGVISGANVLTF. CDR3 nucleotide sequence: TGTGCCAGCAGCTCGCTAGCGGGAGTCATCTCTGGGGCCAACGTCCTGACTTTC. The chain recombines TRBV7-2 with TRBJ2-6, with 10 bases fitting TRBD2. Germline V gene sequence: CDR1 SGHTA, CDR2 FQGNSA. CDR3 size: 18 residues. J gave up 0 bases and V 4 bases, and 6 bases lay outside the gene matches. Supplemented by reference TRBV7-2 and TRBJ2-6, the full variable domain reads GAGVSQSPSNKVTEKGKDVELRCDPISGHTALYWYRQSLGQGLEFLIYFQGNSAPDKSGLPSDRFSAERTGGSVSTLTIQRTQQEDSAVYLCASSSLAGVISGANVLTFGAGSRLTVL.

V and J are TRBV6-1 and TRBJ1-5, with D perhaps TRBD1 (5 bases). Germline CDR1 reads MNHNS; CDR2 reads SASEGT. The germline V and J ends were trimmed by 2 bases and 0 bases, with 14 bases remaining between them. The CDR3 contains 17 residues. The CDR3 is CASSEWGRHVSNQPQHF. In nucleotides, the CDR3 is TGTGCCAGCAGTGAATGGGGCCGTCACGTTAGCAATCAGCCCCAGCATTTT.

This clone is a singleton in its sample. This chain joins TRBV30 and TRBJ2-7, with 10 bases lining up with TRBD2. The germline CDR1 and CDR2 sequences are GTSNPN and SVGIG (reference sequence). The CDR3 runs to 17 residues. J lost 4 bases, V lost 3 bases, and 15 bases had no gene match. In DNA, the CDR3 is TGTGCCTGGAGAGTGATCCGACCGGGACTAGCGAATTACGAGCAGTACTTC. This codes for CAWRVIRPGLANYEQYF.

The chain has TRBV15 and TRBJ2-5, with 7 positions matching TRBD2. The CDR3 is 19 amino acids. After removal of 0 bases from V and 3 bases from J, the junction contained 16 bases not matched to a gene. Germline assignment: CDR1 LNHNV and CDR2 YYDKDF (reference sequence). CDR3 sequence reads: CATSRDRKGGAGVEETQYF. The CDR3 nucleotides read TGTGCCACCAGCAGAGATCGGAAGGGAGGGGCCGGGGTAGAAGAGACCCAGTACTTC.

In nucleotides, the CDR3 is TGTGCCAGCAGCGCCGGACAGGGGCCCTACTATGGCTACACCTTC. Amino acids: CASSAGQGPYYGYTF. The chain combines TRBV7-8 with TRBJ1-2; 9 nucleotides line up with TRBD1. The CDR3 runs to 15 residues. The V segment lost 5 bases and the J segment 3 bases; nucleotides outside the gene matches: 7. Germline CDR1 and CDR2: SGHVS and FQNEAQ.

This clone was detected once. The V gene is TRBV27, the J gene TRBJ1-1; no firm D call. Germline V lookup: CDR1 MNHEY, CDR2 SMNVEV (reference sequence). This CDR3 has 15 residues. V lost 5 bases, J lost 1 base, and 14 bases lay in between. The CDR3 loop reads CASSESYPPNTEAFF. In DNA, the CDR3 is TGTGCCAGCAGTGAGTCATATCCACCGAACACTGAAGCTTTCTTT.

This rearrangement joins TRBV20-1 to TRBJ2-5; unclear D gene. V lost 5 bases, J lost 2 bases, and 6 bases lay in between. Germline-derived CDR1 and CDR2 are DFQATT and SNEGSKA (reference sequence). CDR3 size: 11 residues. CDR3 bases: TGCAGTGCTGATCTACAAGAGACCCAGTACTTC. Protein sequence: CSADLQETQYF.

This chain uses TRBV6-1 with TRBJ1-5; no reliable D call. Germline assignment: CDR1 MNHNS and CDR2 SASEGT. Trimming removed 0 bases at V and 7 bases at J, with 7 bases between. CDR3 size: 13 residues. DNA of the CDR3: TGTGCCAGCAGTGAAGCGTGGGAGCAGCCCCAGCATTTT. This translates into CASSEAWEQPQHF.

This rearrangement joins TRBV7-2 to TRBJ2-2; D perhaps matches TRBD1 (5 bases). The CDR3 has 15 residues. The germline V gene has CDR1 SGHTA and CDR2 FQGNSA. The ends were cut back, 0 bases at V and 3 bases at J, with 8 bases in the middle. The DNA for the CDR3 is TGTGCCAGCAGCTTAGCAGTCAGGGACACCGGGGAGCTGTTTTTT. Translation: CASSLAVRDTGELFF.

The chain uses TRBV27 and TRBJ1-5; D perhaps matches TRBD1 (6 bases). The CDR3 contains 13 residues. Germline V gene lookup returns CDR1 MNHEY and CDR2 SMNVEV (reference sequence). V was shortened by 4 bases and J by 7 bases, with 11 bases between the two germline ends. The CDR3 region is CASSWDIGQPQHF. The CDR3 DNA sequence: TGTGCCAGCAGTTGGGACATCGGACAGCCCCAGCATTTT.

The chain employs TRBV28 and TRBJ2-1, with 10 nucleotides matching TRBD2. CDR1 and CDR2 (germline): MDHEN, SYDVKM. This CDR3 is 12 amino acids long. V lost 8 bases, J lost 9 bases, and 4 bases stayed unmatched. The CDR3 DNA is TGTGCCAGCTCACTAGCGGGAAGTGAGCAGTTCTTC. This sequence encodes CASSLAGSEQFF.

The rearrangement joins TRBV5-4 to TRBJ2-2, with 8 bases lining up with TRBD1. V lost 3 bases, J lost 1 base, and 2 bases stayed unmatched. Germline loops: CDR1 SGHNT, CDR2 YYREEE (reference sequence). The CDR3 is 15 amino acids. The CDR3 loop reads CASSSGQGNTGELFF. The DNA of the CDR3 is TGTGCCAGCAGCTCCGGACAGGGGAACACCGGGGAGCTGTTTTTT.

This clone was seen just once. This chain links TRBV6-4 with TRBJ2-1; the D is unclear. CDR1 and CDR2 from the germline V gene are MRHNA and SNTAGT. V lost 2 bases and J 0 bases, leaving 11 bases between the germline ends. CDR3 size: 16 residues. The CDR3 loop reads CASSDAGFSSYNEQFF. The CDR3 region has the DNA TGTGCCAGCAGTGACGCAGGATTCAGCTCCTACAATGAGCAGTTCTTC.

The chain carries TRBV27 and TRBJ2-5, with a tentative D call TRBD2 (6 bases). This CDR3 has 13 amino acids. The germline V gene encodes CDR1 MNHEY and CDR2 SMNVEV (reference sequence). The V gene lost 6 bases and the J gene lost 4 bases, with 12 bases spanning the gap. CDR3 residues: CASRLLGGETQYF. In DNA form, the CDR3 reads TGTGCCAGCAGACTCCTGGGGGGAGAGACCCAGTACTTC.

The DNA of the CDR3 is TGCAGTGCTAGTGACCGGGACAGGTTCACCGGGGAGCTGTTTTTT. Amino acid sequence: CSASDRDRFTGELFF. The J gene is TRBJ2-2, the V gene TRBV20-1; TRBD1 matches at 8 bases. The germline V gene encodes CDR1 DFQATT and CDR2 SNEGSKA (reference sequence). After removal of 3 bases from V and 4 bases from J, the junction contained 7 bases not matched to a gene. The CDR3 runs 15 residues.

The rearrangement links TRBV5-6 to TRBJ1-4, with a weak D call TRBD1 (5 bases). Between the trimmed V and J ends, which lost 1 base and 5 bases, there was a span of 15 bases. CDR3 length: 16 amino acids. Germline V gives CDR1 SGHDT, CDR2 YYEEEE. Here the CDR3 DNA reads TGTGCCAGCAGCTTGCTGGCTGGGGGGACGAATGAAAAACTGTTTTTT. Amino acids: CASSLLAGGTNEKLFF.